This passage covers 3 T cell receptor beta chains from one sample sequenced in a study of response to subunit inactivated influenza vaccine. TCRdb passed the RT-PCR reads through MiXCR, listing each CDR3 protein once. The table records about 780,000 distinct CDR3 sequences, approximately 17% of them present only once. This material consisted of PBMCs from blood, taken 4 to 6 days after vaccination. Receptors originate from a man aged 45-65 years who received an inactivated influenza vaccine.

The CDR3 sequence is CASKLAIVYNEQFF. The CDR3 coding sequence is TGTGCCAGTAAGCTAGCGATAGTATACAATGAGCAGTTCTTC. The chain carries TRBV28 and TRBJ2-1; D is perhaps TRBD2 (6 bases). Germline V gene sequence: CDR1 MDHEN, CDR2 SYDVKM. The length of the CDR3 is 14 residues. Trimming stripped 9 bases from V and 4 bases from J, with 16 bases between.

The chain carries TRBV4-2 and TRBJ2-3; 11 bases map to TRBD2. Germline lookup yields CDR1 LGHNA and CDR2 YNFKEQ. The CDR3 has 17 amino acids. With 1 base clipped from V and 4 bases from J, the junction kept 7 bases outside the gene matches. CDR3 amino acids: CASSQAATSGSADTQYF. CDR3 nucleotides: TGTGCCAGCAGCCAAGCCGCAACTAGCGGGAGTGCAGATACGCAGTATTTT.

J is TRBJ1-2 and V is TRBV7-2, with 7 bases that match TRBD1. CDR3 length equals 14 residues. Germline CDR1 and CDR2: SGHTA and FQGNSA. Trimming removed 6 bases from V and 3 bases from J; junction bases left unmatched: 7. The CDR3 DNA is TGTGCCAGCAGACCTGGAGGGGGCGACTATGGCTACACCTTC. It codes for CASRPGGGDYGYTF.